The subject of this entry is one T cell receptor (beta chain). Original processing notes: Amplification of reference gene primers provided the estimated nucleated cell counts. TCRdb keeps only in-frame clones here, not all; method: immunoSEQ multiplex PCR. The V and J calls and clone size are taken from that table; D and trimming were inferred from the DNA. The repertoire holds fewer than 90,000 clones, with 86% as singletons. The sample is drawn from a study of blood T cell repertoires in COVID-19. Whole-study context: T cells, B-cell-depleted T cells, or PBMCs supplied cDNA or gDNA.

CDR1 and CDR2 (germline): SNHLY, FYNNEI. The CDR3 length is 12 residues. Trimming stripped 6 bases from V and 7 bases from J, with 10 bases between. The sequence came from a man aged 65 to 85 with active COVID-19. The sequenced sample consisted of peripheral blood. The V and J genes are TRBV2 and TRBJ2-1; maybe TRBD2 (5 bases). CDR3 nucleotide sequence: TGTGCCAGCAGGGGGAGCGGTAATGAGCAGTTCTTC. This gives the protein CASRGSGNEQFF. Combining the CDR3 with reference TRBV2 and TRBJ2-1 gives the whole variable domain EPEVTQTPSHQVTQMGQEVILRCVPISNHLYFYWYRQILGQKVEFLVSFYNNEISEKSEIFDDQFSVERPDGSNFTLKIRSTKLEDSAMYFCASRGSGNEQFFGPGTRLTVL.